This T cell receptor (beta chain) was profiled in a study of long-term antiretroviral therapy in people with HIV. Background on the study: By about a decade, the earliest samples predate the 2015 immediate-ART recommendation. Study-wide findings and caveats: HIV repertoires covered narrower CDR3 length ranges than controls did. Clonal populations expanded prior to ART predominated within the repertoire at all time points.

The CDR3 sequence is 14 residues long. Germline CDR1 is MNHEY and CDR2 is SVGAGI. The V end was cut by 2 bases, the J end by 0 bases, with 7 bases between. A note on this clone: Its specificity is not known.

Version v3.0 of the immunoSEQ assay ran at survey level. Method: immunoSEQ multiplex PCR; TCRdb's copy keeps in-frame clones and lacks some. The table includes 12,000 or so clones, over 80% detected once. The rearrangement uses TRBV6-5 and TRBJ1-1; D is ambiguous. The source was unsorted PBMCs, collected roughly 7.9 years after starting antiretroviral therapy. This TCR derives from a man between 50 and 59 years old with HIV. The CDR3 DNA is TGTGCCAGCAGTTACGGACGGATGAACACTGAAGCTTTCTTT. This sequence encodes CASSYGRMNTEAFF.